This record looks at one T cell receptor (beta chain) sequence and its context. The CDR3 length is 16 residues. V gave up 8 bases and J gave up 4 bases, with 23 bases separating them. CDR1 and CDR2 from the germline V gene are SNHLY and FYNNEI. The source of the sample is a study of blood T cell repertoires in COVID-19. Study overall: Italy, Spain and the United States were the sources of the convalescent and acute COVID-19 samples. Sources were T cells, B-cell-depleted T cells, or PBMCs; the material itself was cDNA or gDNA.

Original data processing: Researchers report that nucleated cell counts were estimated from reference gene primer amplification. Method: immunoSEQ multiplex PCR; TCRdb's copy keeps in-frame clones and lacks some. V and J calls and clone size are as listed in that table; D and trimming were resolved from the DNA. The data hold approximately 220,000 clones, with about 86% observed a single time. Sequenced sample: peripheral blood. The clonotype comes from a woman aged 55-75 years with acute or convalescent COVID-19. This chain uses TRBV2 with TRBJ1-2; D is undetermined. The CDR3 is CASEGKFELSSYGYTF. Here the CDR3 DNA reads TGTGCCAGCGAGGGCAAATTTGAGCTCTCCTCCTATGGCTACACCTTC.